This entry features one TCR beta chain sequence. The CDR3 has 18 amino acids. The V gene end was trimmed by 3 bases and the J gene end by 4 bases; junction bases not matched to a gene: 14. Germline V lookup: CDR1 LNHDA, CDR2 SQIVND (reference sequence). The source of the sample is a study of blood T cell repertoires in COVID-19. Across the study: Acute and convalescent COVID-19 specimens originated in the United States, Italy and Spain. Sources were T cells, B-cell-depleted T cells, or PBMCs; the material itself was cDNA or gDNA.

In the source study's methods: How many nucleated cells were present was estimated from reference gene primer amplification. Here immunoSEQ multiplex PCR was the method, and the copy in TCRdb shows in-frame clones only, minus some. V and J calls and clone size are copied from that table; D and trimming were computed from the DNA. The profile shows about 240,000 clones, around 84% of them singletons. The chain employs TRBV19 and TRBJ2-1; TRBD2 agrees at 8 bases. This TCR came from a woman between 18 and 29 years old with acute or convalescent COVID-19. Source material: peripheral blood. The CDR3 sequence: CASSMDSAGVLGYNEQFF. In nucleotides, the CDR3 is TGTGCCAGTAGTATGGATTCAGCGGGAGTCTTGGGTTACAATGAGCAGTTCTTC.